This entry lists 10 T cell receptor beta chains sequenced from one sample in a study of T cell responses to AZD1222 COVID-19 vaccine. Only in-frame clones appear in the TCRdb table, and some are missing; sequencing was by immunoSEQ multiplex PCR. The table records 100,000 to 150,000 clones, 86% of them present only once. Material: peripheral blood, obtained on day 0 of AZD1222 vaccination. All receptors come from an adult in good health.

V is TRBV4-1 and J is TRBJ2-2, with 10 nucleotides matching TRBD1. This CDR3 contains 15 residues. The germline V gene has CDR1 MGHRA and CDR2 YSYEKL. V trimming: 1 base; J trimming: 7 bases; junction bases outside the gene matches: 3. The DNA of the CDR3 is TGCGCCAGCAGCCAAGGGACAGGGGGTAACGGGGAGCTGTTTTTT. Amino acid sequence: CASSQGTGGNGELFF.

CDR3 coding DNA: TGTGCCAGCAGCTTCTCCTTAGTTGGCTCCCCCTACGAGCAGTACTTC. Amino acids: CASSFSLVGSPYEQYF. V is TRBV7-2 and J is TRBJ2-7, with D unresolved. This CDR3 has 16 amino acids. The germline CDR1 and CDR2 sequences are SGHTA and FQGNSA. V lost 3 bases to trimming and J lost 2 bases, with 17 bases between them. The full variable domain, in which reference TRBV7-2 and TRBJ2-7 provide the parts outside the CDR3, is GAGVSQSPSNKVTEKGKDVELRCDPISGHTALYWYRQSLGQGLEFLIYFQGNSAPDKSGLPSDRFSAERTGGSVSTLTIQRTQQEDSAVYLCASSFSLVGSPYEQYFGPGTRLTVT.

This rearrangement joins TRBV11-2 to TRBJ2-1, with 8 nucleotides matching TRBD2. Germline V CDR1 and CDR2: SGHAT, FQNNGV. CDR3 length: 15 amino acids. The trim removed 2 bases at V and 4 bases at J, leaving 4 bases unmatched. CDR3 amino acids: CASSLSSGRYNEQFF. The CDR3 coding sequence is TGTGCCAGCAGCTTATCTAGCGGGCGTTACAATGAGCAGTTCTTC.

Only one count was recorded for this clone. The gene calls are TRBV28 and TRBJ2-2; TRBD2 might be the D (6 bases). The CDR3 runs 14 residues. Germline CDR1 reads MDHEN; CDR2 reads SYDVKM. With 3 bases removed from V and 4 bases from J, the gap between germline ends came to 9 bases. The CDR3, as DNA: TGTGCCAGCAGTTTGGGGGGTGGCACCGGGGAGCTGTTTTTT. This gives the protein CASSLGGGTGELFF. The full variable domain, rest sourced from reference TRBV28 and TRBJ2-2, is DVKVTQSSRYLVKRTGEKVFLECVQDMDHENMFWYRQDPGLGLRLIYFSYDVKMKEKGDIPEGYSVSREKKERFSLILESASTNQTSMYLCASSLGGGTGELFFGEGSRLTVL.

V and J are TRBV6-6 and TRBJ1-3; maybe TRBD1 (5 bases). The V gene's germline CDR1 is MNHNY and CDR2 SVGAGI (reference sequence). The CDR3 totals 16 residues. V lost 6 bases and J lost 1, with 16 bases in between. The CDR3 bases are TGTGCCAGCAGAGTAGGGCGGGGCTTGTCTGGAAACACCATATATTTT. This codes for CASRVGRGLSGNTIYF.

The chain is built from TRBV27 and TRBJ1-5, with D tentatively TRBD1 (6 bases). CDR3 size: 14 residues. CDR1 MNHEY and CDR2 SMNVEV come from the germline V gene (reference sequence). With 7 bases removed from V and 6 bases from J, the gap between germline ends came to 16 bases. CDR3 in DNA: TGTGCCAGCAATCCACAGGGAGGCGGTCAGCCCCAGCATTTT. Its protein product is CASNPQGGGQPQHF.

The chain couples TRBV5-1 to TRBJ2-1; D is undetermined. CDR3 size: 15 residues. Germline V gives CDR1 SGHRS, CDR2 YFSETQ. The ends were cut back, 0 bases at V and 2 bases at J, with 9 bases in the middle. The CDR3 region has the DNA TGCGCCAGCAGCTTGGAGGGATCACCCTACAATGAGCAGTTCTTC. This encodes CASSLEGSPYNEQFF.

This clone was recorded once. For the CDR3, the DNA is TGTGCCAGCAGCTCAGGGGGGACAGGGGGACCCCGGGCGCAGTATTTT. Its protein is CASSSGGTGGPRAQYF. The chain recombines TRBV11-2 with TRBJ2-3; TRBD1 matches 11 bases. The ends lost 4 bases at V and 10 bases at J; junction bases unmatched: 13. The CDR3 totals 16 residues. The germline V gene has CDR1 SGHAT and CDR2 FQNNGV.

This clone was seen only a few times. This chain joins TRBV27 and TRBJ2-1; 8 nucleotides match TRBD2. The CDR3 consists of 13 residues. Unmatched junction bases numbered 8, after V lost 11 bases and J lost 5 bases. CDR1 is MNHEY, CDR2 SMNVEV, per germline (reference sequence). CDR3 region: CARGRGGHNEQFF. The CDR3 DNA is TGTGCCCGCGGCCGGGGGGGGCACAATGAGCAGTTCTTC.

The chain carries TRBV28 and TRBJ2-7; TRBD1 agrees at 7 bases. With V trimmed by 5 bases and J by 4 bases, 5 bases remained unmatched. The CDR3 covers 13 residues. Germline V gives CDR1 MDHEN, CDR2 SYDVKM. CDR3 amino acids: CASSLTGMYEQYF. DNA of the CDR3: TGTGCCAGCAGTCTGACAGGGATGTACGAGCAGTACTTC.